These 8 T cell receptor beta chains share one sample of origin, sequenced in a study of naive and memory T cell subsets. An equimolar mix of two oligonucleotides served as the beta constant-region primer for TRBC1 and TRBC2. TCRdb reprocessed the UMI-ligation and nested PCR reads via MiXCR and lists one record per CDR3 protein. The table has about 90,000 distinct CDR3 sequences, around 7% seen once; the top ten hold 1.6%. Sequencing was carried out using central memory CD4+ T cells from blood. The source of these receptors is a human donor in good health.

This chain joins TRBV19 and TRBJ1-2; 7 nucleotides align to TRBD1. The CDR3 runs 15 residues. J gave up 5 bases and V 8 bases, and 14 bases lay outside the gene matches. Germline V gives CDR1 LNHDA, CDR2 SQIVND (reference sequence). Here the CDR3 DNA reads TGTGCCAGTCTCAAACACCGGGACAGACCGTATGGCTACACCTTC. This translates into CASLKHRDRPYGYTF.

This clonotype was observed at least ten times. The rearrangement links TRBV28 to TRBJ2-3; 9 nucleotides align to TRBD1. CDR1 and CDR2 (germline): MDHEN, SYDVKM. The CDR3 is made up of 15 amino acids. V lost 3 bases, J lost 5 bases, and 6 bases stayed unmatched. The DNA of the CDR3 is TGTGCCAGCAGTTTGGGAGGGACAGGGCGAGATACGCAGTATTTT. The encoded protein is CASSLGGTGRDTQYF.

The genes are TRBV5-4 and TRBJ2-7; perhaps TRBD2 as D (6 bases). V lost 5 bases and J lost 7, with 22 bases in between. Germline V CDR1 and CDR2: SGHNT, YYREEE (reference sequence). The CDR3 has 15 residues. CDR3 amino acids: CASRHAGSTAGEQYF. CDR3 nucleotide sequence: TGTGCCAGCAGACACGCCGGGAGCACGGCGGGGGAGCAGTACTTC.

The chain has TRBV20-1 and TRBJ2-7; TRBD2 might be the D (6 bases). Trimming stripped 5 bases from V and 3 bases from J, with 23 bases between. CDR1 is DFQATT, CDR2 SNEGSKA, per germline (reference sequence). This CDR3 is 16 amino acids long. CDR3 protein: CSARALGGTKLYEQYF. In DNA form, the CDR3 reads TGCAGTGCTCGAGCCCTCGGCGGGACCAAACTCTACGAGCAGTACTTC.

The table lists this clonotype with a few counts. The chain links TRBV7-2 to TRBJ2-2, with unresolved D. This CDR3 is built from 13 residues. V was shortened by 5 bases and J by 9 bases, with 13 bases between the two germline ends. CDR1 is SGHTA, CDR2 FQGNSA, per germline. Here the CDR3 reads CASSPLRSRELFF. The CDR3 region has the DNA TGTGCCAGCAGCCCACTAAGGTCTAGGGAGCTGTTTTTT.

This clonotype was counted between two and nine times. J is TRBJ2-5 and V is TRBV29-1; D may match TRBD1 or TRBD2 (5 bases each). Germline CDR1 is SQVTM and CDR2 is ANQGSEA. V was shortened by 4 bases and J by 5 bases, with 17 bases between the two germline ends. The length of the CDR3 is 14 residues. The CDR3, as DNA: TGCAGCGTTGTACTGGACCAATGGGGGGAGACCCAGTACTTC. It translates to CSVVLDQWGETQYF. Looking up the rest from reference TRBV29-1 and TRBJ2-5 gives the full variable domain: SAVISQKPSRDICQRGTSLTIQCQVDSQVTMMFWYRQQPGQSLTLIATANQGSEATYESGFVIDKFPISRPNLTFSTLTVSNMSPEDSSIYLCSVVLDQWGETQYFGPGTRLLVL.

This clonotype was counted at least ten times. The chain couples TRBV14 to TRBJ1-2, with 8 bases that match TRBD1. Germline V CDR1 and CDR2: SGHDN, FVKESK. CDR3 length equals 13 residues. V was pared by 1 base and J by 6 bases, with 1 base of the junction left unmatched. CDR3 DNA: TGTGCCAGCAGCCAAGGGACAGGGCATGGCTACACCTTC. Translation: CASSQGTGHGYTF.

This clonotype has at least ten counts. The CDR3 reads CSARVPPLNNEQFF. DNA for the CDR3: TGCAGTGCTAGAGTCCCCCCTCTAAACAATGAGCAGTTCTTC. This chain connects TRBV20-1 to TRBJ2-1; D is unclear. Germline V CDR1 and CDR2: DFQATT, SNEGSKA (reference sequence). Trimming cost V 1 base and J 5 bases, with 12 bases left between them. The CDR3 has 14 residues.